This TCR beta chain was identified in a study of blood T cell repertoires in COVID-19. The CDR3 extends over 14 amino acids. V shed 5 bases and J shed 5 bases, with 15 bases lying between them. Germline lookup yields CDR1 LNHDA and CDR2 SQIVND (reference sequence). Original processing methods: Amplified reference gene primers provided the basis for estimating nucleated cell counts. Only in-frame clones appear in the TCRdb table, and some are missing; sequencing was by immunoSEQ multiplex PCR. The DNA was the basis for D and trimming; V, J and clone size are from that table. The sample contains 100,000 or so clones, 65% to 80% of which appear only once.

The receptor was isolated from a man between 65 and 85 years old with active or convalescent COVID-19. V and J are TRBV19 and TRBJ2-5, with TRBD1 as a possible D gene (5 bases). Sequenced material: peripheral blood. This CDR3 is CASSDQGSGETQYF. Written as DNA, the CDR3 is TGTGCCAGTAGTGACCAGGGTAGTGGGGAGACCCAGTACTTC.